This TCR beta chain derives from a study of T-cell reconstitution after alpha-beta-depleted transplantation in children. As concerns this clonotype: Its antigen is not identified.

During its preparation, the TCRbeta library received unique molecular identifiers. TCRdb redid the calling of the PCR reads with MiXCR, one entry per CDR3 protein. The sample holds about 510,000 distinct CDR3 sequences, over 10% seen once. Findings and limits, study-wide: The main origin of T-cell counts and diversity one year after transplant was newly produced T cells. As was reported, about two months after transplant, alpha-beta T cells came from several hundred expanded graft clones. It was surviving recipient T cells and thymic progenitors that gave some patients high TCRbeta diversity at day 60.

This CDR3 has 16 residues. The germline V gene has CDR1 LGHNA and CDR2 YSLEER. V shed 1 base, J shed 5 bases, and the junction held 4 bases outside the gene matches. The sample in question was PBMCs, mostly from graft donor cells, obtained 180 days after TCRalphabeta/CD19-depleted stem cell transplant. The chain links TRBV4-3 to TRBJ2-3; 12 bases agree with TRBD2. This clonotype was sampled from a female patient aged 2 to 10 who had a stem cell transplant for aplastic anemia, so the T cells may come from the graft donor. CDR3: CASSQGLAGAVDTQYF. In DNA form, the CDR3 reads TGCGCCAGCAGCCAAGGACTAGCGGGAGCTGTAGATACGCAGTATTTT.